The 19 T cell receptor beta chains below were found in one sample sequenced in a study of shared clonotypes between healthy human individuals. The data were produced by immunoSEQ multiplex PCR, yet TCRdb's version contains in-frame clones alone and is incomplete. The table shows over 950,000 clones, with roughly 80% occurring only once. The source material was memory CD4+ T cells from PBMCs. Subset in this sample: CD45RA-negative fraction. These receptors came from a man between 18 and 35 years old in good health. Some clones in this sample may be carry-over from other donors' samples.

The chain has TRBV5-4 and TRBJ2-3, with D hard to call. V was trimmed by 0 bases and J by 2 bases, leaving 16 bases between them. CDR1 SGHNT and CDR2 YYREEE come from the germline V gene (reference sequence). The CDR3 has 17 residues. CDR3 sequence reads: CASSLVESVSSTDTQYF. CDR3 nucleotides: TGTGCCAGCAGCTTGGTTGAGTCGGTCAGCTCCACAGATACGCAGTATTTT.

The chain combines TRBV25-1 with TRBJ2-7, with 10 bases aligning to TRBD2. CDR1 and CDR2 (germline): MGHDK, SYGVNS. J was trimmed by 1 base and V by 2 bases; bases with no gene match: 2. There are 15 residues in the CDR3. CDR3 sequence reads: CASSEILAGSYEQYF. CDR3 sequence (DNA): TGTGCCAGCAGTGAAATACTAGCGGGATCCTACGAGCAGTACTTC.

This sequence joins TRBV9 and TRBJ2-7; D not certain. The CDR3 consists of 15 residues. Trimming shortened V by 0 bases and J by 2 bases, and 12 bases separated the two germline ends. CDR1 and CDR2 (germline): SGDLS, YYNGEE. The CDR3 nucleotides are TGTGCCAGCAGCGTAGAAGTCACCCGGCCCTACGAGCAGTACTTC. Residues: CASSVEVTRPYEQYF.

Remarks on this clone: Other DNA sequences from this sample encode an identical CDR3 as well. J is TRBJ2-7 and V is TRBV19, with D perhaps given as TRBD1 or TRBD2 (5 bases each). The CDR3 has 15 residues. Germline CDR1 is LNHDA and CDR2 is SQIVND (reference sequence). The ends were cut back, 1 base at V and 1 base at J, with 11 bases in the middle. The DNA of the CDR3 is TGTGCCAGTAGTATAGTCGGGACGCCTTCCTACGAGCAGTACTTC. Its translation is CASSIVGTPSYEQYF.

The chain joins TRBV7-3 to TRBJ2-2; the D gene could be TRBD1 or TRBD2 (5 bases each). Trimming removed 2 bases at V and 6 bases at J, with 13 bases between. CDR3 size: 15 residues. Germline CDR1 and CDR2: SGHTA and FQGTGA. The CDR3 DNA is TGTGCCAGCAGCTTACTAGGGGACGTTTCCGGGGAGCTGTTTTTT. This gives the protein CASSLLGDVSGELFF.

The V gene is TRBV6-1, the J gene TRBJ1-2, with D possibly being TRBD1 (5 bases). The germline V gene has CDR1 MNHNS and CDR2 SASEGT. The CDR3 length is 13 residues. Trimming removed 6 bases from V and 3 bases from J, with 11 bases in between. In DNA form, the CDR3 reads TGTGCCAGCAGCCCCCAACAGGACTATGGCTACACCTTC. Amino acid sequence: CASSPQQDYGYTF.

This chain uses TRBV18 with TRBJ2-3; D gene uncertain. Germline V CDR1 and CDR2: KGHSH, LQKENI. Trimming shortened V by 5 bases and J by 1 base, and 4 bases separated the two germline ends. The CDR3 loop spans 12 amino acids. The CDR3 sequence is CASSWGTDTQYF. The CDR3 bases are TGTGCCAGCTCATGGGGCACAGATACGCAGTATTTT.

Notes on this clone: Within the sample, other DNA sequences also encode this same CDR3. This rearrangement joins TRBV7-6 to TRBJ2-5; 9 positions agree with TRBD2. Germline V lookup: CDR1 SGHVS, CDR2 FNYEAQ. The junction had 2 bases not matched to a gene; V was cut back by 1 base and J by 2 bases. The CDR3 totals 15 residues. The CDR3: CASSLVTSGQETQYF. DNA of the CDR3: TGTGCCAGCAGCTTAGTCACTAGCGGGCAAGAGACCCAGTACTTC.

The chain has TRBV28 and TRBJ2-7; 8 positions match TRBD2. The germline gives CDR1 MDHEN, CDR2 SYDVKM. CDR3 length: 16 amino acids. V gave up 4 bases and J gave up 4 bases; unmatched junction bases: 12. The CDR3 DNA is TGTGCCAGCAGTTCAAAGCGTCTAGCGGGCGGGTACGAGCAGTACTTC. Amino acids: CASSSKRLAGGYEQYF.

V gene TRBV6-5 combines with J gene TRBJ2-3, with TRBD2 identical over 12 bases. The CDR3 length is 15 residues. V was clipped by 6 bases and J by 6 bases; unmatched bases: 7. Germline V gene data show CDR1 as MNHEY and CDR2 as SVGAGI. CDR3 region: CASSLTSGSWDTQYF. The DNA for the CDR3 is TGTGCCAGCAGCCTGACTAGCGGGAGTTGGGATACGCAGTATTTT.

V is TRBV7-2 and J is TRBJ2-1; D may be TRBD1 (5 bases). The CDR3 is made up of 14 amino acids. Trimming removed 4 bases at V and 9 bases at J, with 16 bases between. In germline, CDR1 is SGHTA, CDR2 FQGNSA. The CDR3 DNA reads TGTGCCAGCAGCTCGGAAAGGGGCCACGGTGAGCAGTTCTTC. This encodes CASSSERGHGEQFF.

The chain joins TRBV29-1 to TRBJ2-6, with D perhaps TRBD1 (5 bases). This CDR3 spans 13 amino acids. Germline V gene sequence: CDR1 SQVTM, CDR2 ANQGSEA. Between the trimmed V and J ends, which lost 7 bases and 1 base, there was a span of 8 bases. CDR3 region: CSGRQSGANVLTF. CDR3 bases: TGCAGCGGTCGACAGTCTGGGGCCAACGTCCTGACTTTC.

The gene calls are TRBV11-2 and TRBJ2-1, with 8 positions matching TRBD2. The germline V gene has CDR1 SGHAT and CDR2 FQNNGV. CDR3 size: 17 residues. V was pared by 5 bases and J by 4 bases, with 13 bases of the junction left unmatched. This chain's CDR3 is CASSPPREGPSYNEQFF. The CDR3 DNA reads TGTGCCAGCAGCCCCCCTCGGGAGGGCCCGTCGTACAATGAGCAGTTCTTC.

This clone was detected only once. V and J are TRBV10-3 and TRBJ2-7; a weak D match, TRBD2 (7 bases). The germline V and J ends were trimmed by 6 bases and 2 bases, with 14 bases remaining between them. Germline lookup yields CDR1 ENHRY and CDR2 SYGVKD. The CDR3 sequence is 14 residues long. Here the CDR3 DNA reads TGTGCCATCAGCTCGAGGGGGAGGGCCTACGAGCAGTACTTC. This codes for CAISSRGRAYEQYF.

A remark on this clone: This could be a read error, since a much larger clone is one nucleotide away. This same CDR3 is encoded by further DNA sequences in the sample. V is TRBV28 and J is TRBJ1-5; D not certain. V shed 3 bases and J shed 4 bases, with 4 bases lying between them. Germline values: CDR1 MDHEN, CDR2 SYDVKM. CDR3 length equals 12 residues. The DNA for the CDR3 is TGTGCCAGCAGTTTGATGAATCAGCCCCAGCATTTT. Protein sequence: CASSLMNQPQHF.

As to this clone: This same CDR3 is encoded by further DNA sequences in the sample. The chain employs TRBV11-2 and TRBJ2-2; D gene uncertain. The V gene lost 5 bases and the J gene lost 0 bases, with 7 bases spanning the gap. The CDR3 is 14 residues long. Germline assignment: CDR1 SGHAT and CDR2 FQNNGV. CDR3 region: CASSRAANTGELFF. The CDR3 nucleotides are TGTGCCAGCAGCCGAGCCGCGAACACCGGGGAGCTGTTTTTT.

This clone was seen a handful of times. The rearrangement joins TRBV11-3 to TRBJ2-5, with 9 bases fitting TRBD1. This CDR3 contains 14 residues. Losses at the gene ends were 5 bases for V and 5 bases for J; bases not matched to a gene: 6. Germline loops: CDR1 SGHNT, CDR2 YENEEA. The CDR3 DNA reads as TGTGCCAGCAGCCTCCCCGGGACAGGGGAGACCCAGTACTTC. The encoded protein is CASSLPGTGETQYF. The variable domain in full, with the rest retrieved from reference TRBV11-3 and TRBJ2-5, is EAGVVQSPRYKIIEKKQPVAFWCNPISGHNTLYWYLQNLGQGPELLIRYENEEAVDDSQLPKDRFSAERLKGVDSTLKIQPAELGDSAVYLCASSLPGTGETQYFGPGTRLLVL.

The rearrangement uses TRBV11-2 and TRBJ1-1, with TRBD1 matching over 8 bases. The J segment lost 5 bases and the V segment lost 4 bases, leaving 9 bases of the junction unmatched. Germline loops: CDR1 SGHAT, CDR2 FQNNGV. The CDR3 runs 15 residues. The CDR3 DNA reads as TGTGCCAGCAGCTCCGGACAGGGTAGGAAGACTGAAGCTTTCTTT. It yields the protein CASSSGQGRKTEAFF. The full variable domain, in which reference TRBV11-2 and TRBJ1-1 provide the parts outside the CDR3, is EAGVAQSPRYKIIEKRQSVAFWCNPISGHATLYWYQQILGQGPKLLIQFQNNGVVDDSQLPKDRFSAERLKGVDSTLKIQPAKLEDSAVYLCASSSGQGRKTEAFFGQGTRLTVV.

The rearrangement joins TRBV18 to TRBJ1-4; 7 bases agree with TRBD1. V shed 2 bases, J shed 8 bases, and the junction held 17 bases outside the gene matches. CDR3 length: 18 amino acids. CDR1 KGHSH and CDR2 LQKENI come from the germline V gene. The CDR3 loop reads CASSPSSLPTGLLEKLFF. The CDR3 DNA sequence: TGTGCCAGCTCACCAAGTAGTCTACCGACAGGGCTTTTAGAAAAACTGTTTTTT. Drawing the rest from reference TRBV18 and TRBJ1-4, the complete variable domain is NAGVMQNPRHLVRRRGQEARLRCSPMKGHSHVYWYRQLPEEGLKFMVYLQKENIIDESGMPKERFSAEFPKEGPSILRIQQVVRGDSAAYFCASSPSSLPTGLLEKLFFGSGTQLSVL.